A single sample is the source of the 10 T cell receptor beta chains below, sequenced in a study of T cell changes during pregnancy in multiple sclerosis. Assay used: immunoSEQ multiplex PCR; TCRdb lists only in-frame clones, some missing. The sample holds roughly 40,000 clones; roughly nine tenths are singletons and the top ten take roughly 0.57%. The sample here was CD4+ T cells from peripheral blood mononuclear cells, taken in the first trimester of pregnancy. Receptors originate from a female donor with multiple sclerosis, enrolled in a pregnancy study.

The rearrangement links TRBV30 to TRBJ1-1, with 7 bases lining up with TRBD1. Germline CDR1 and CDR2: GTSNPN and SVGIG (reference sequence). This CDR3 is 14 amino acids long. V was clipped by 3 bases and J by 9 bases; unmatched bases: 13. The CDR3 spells CAWSAGLGRGQAFF. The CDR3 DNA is TGTGCCTGGAGCGCGGGCCTCGGAAGGGGGCAAGCTTTCTTT. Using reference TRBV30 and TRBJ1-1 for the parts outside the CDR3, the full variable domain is SQTIHQWPATLVQPVGSPLSLECTVEGTSNPNLYWYRQAAGRGLQLLFYSVGIGQISSEVPQNLSASRPQDRQFILSSKKLLLSDSGFYLCAWSAGLGRGQAFFGQGTRLTVV.

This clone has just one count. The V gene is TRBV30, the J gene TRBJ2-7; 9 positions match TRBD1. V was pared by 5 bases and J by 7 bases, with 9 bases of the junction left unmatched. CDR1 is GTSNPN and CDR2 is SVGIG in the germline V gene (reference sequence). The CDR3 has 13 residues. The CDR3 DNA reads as TGTGCCTGGGCTCCGGGACAGGGAGTTGAGCAGTACTTC. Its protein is CAWAPGQGVEQYF.

The chain's CDR3 is CASSLQGFTDTQYF. CDR3 coding DNA: TGTGCCAGCAGCTTACAGGGGTTCACAGATACGCAGTATTTT. J is TRBJ2-3 and V is TRBV7-2, with TRBD1 as a possible D gene (6 bases). The V end lost 2 bases, the J end lost 2 bases, and 8 bases lay between the germline ends. The CDR3 extends over 14 amino acids. Germline assignment: CDR1 SGHTA and CDR2 FQGNSA. The full variable domain, completed using reference TRBV7-2 and TRBJ2-3, is GAGVSQSPSNKVTEKGKDVELRCDPISGHTALYWYRQSLGQGLEFLIYFQGNSAPDKSGLPSDRFSAERTGGSVSTLTIQRTQQEDSAVYLCASSLQGFTDTQYFGPGTRLTVL.

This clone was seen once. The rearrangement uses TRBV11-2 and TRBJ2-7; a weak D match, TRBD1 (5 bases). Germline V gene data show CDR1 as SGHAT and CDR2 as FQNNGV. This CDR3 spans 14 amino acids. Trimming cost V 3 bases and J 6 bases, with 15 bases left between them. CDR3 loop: CASSLGGRRGEQYF. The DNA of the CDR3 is TGTGCCAGCAGCTTGGGCGGACGTAGGGGCGAGCAGTACTTC.

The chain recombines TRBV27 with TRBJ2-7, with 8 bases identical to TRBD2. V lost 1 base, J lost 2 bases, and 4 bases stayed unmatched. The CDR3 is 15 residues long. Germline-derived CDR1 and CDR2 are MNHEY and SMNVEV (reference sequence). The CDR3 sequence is CASSLFGGVTYEQYF. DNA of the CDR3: TGTGCCAGCAGTTTATTCGGGGGGGTAACCTACGAGCAGTACTTC.

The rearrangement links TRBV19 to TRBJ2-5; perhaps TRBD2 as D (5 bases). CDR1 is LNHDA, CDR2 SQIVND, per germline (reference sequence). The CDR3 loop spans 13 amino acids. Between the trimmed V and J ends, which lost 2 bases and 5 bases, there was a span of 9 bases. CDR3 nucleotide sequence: TGTGCCAGTAGTATACGACTAACGGAGACCCAGTACTTC. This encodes CASSIRLTETQYF.

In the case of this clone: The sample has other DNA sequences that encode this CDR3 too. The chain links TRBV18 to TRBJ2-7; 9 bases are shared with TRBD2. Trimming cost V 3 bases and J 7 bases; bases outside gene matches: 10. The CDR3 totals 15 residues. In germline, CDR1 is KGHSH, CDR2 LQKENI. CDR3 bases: TGTGCCAGCTCACCGCCCCTAGCGGGGACCGGGGAGCAGTACTTC. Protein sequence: CASSPPLAGTGEQYF.

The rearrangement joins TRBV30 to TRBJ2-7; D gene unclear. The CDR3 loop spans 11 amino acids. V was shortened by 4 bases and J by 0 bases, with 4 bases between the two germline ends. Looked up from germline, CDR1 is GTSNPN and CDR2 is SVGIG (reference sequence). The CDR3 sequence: CAWTSSYEQYF. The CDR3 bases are TGTGCCTGGACGAGCTCCTACGAGCAGTACTTC.

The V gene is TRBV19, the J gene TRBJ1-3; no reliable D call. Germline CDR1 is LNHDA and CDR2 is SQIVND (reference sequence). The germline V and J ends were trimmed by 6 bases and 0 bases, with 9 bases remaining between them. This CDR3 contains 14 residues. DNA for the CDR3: TGTGCCAGTAGGATGCCCAGCTCTGGAAACACCATATATTTT. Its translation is CASRMPSSGNTIYF.

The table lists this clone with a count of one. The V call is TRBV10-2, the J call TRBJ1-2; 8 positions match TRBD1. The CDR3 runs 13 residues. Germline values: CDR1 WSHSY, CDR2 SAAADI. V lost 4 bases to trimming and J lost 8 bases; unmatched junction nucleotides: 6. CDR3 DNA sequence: TGCGCCAGCAGTGCAGGGGGCGGTGGAGGCTACACCTTC. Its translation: CASSAGGGGGYTF.